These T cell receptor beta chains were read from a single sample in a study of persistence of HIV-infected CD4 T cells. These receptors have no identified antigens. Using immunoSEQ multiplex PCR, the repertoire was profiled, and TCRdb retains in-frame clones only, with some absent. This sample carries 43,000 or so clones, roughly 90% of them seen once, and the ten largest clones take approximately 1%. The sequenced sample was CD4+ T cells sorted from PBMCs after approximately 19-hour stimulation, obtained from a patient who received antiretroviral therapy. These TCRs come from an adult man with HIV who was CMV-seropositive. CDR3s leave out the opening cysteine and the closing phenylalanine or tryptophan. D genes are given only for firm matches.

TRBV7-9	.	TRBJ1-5	ASSLGSGAPNQPQH
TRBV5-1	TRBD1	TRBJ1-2	ASSSDGQGANYGYT
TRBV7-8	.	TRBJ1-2	ASSLGGGDGYT
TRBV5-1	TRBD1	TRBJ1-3	ASSSGTANTIY
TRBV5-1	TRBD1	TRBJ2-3	ASSPTGGFTDTQY
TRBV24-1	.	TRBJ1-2	ATSDLREHGYT
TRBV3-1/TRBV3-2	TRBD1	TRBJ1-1	ASSQVGGTGGSWAEAF
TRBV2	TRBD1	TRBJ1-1	ASAGQANTEAF
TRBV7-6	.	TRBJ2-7	ASSFDRGSTYEQY
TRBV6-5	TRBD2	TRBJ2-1	ASTPLGGGNEQF
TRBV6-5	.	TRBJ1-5	ASWDGSTNNQPQH
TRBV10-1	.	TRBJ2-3	ASSPGTTQY
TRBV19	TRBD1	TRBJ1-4	ATRQGPATNEKLF
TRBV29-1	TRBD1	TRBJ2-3	SVDRGLSRDTQY
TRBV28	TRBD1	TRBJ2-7	ASKGDRASGEQY
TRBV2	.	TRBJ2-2	ASSGPQGRIANTGELF
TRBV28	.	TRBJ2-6	ASSPNTGSGANVLT
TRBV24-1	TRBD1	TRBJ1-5	ATSDRTGESQPQH
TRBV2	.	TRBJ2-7	ASSRRSHEQY
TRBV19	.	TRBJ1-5	ASSPQASPNQPQH
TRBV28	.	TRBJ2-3	ASSWGRGTDTQY
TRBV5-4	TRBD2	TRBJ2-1	ASSSALPSGGSFNEQF
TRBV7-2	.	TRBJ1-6	ASSARAAQNSPLH
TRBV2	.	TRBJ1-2	ASSHRENYGYT
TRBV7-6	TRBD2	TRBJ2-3	ASSSTSGGQNTQY
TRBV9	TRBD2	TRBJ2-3	ASSPSGGARDTQY
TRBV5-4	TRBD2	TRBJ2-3	ASSLAGGADTQY
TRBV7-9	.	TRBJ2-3	ASSLGGAYTDTQY
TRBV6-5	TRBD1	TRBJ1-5	ASTKNRGSNQPQH
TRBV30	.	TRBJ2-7	AWSRGGSSYEQY
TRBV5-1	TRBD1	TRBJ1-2	ASRLTGGPIGYT
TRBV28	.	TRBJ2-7	ASSLGGPHEQY
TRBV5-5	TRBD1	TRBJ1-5	ASSQTAGTGYSNQPQH
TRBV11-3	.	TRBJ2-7	ASSLRANEQY
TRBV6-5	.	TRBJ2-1	ASKKIYNEQF
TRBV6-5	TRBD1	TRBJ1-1	AGGDRGRLGAF
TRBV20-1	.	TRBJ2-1	SARRVHEQF
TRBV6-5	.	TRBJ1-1	ASSYKGGPATEAF
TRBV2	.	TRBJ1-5	ASSGDGSNQPQH
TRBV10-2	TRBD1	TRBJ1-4	ASQSSGGPNEKLF
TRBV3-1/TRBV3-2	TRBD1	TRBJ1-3	ASSQWQGVSGNTIY
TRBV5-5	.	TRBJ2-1	ASSLVRAIGNEQF
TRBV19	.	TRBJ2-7	ASSIMKGYEQY
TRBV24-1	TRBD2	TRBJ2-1	ATRRGGINEQF
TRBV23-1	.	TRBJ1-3	ASRQRGDGNTIY
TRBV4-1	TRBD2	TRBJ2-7	ASSQAEGAGGRYEQY
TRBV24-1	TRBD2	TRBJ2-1	ATGTGGSEQF
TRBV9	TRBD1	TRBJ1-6	ASSAGQGARNSPLH
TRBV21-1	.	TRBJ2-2	ASSKTRTDPNTGELF
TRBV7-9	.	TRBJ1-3	ASSLVGSGNTIY
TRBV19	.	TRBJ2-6	ASSIQSGANVLT
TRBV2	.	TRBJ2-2	ASSRSNTGELF
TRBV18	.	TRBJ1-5	ASSPGGDRPQH
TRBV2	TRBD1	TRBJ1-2	ARQGSVGGYT
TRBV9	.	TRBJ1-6	ASSATGAPNSPLH
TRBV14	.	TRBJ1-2	ASSQATGGYGYT
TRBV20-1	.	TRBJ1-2	SASTGTDYGYT
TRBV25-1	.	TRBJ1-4	ASSSMGGYEKLF